The rows below give T cell receptor beta chains drawn from one sample of a study of blood T cell repertoires in COVID-19. The assay was immunoSEQ multiplex PCR, and TCRdb's table has in-frame clones only and misses some. The data hold roughly 250,000 clones, with about 87% observed a single time. Sequenced: peripheral blood. The source of these receptors is a woman aged 40 to 50 with acute or convalescent COVID-19. Both conserved end residues are part of each CDR3. The D gene is left open where the match is weak. Some rows have no size entry. The others give once, few or many, or a class for an expanded clone.

TRBV7-8	once	TRBD1	TRBJ1-2	TGTGCCAGCAGCTCTACAACTTCGGACAGGAGATATGGCTACACCTTC	CASSSTTSDRRYGYTF
TRBV4-1	NA	NA	TRBJ1-1	TGCGCCAGCAGCCTCGGTAGAAACACTGAAGCTTTCTTT	CASSLGRNTEAFF
TRBV12-5	NA	NA	TRBJ1-5	TGTGCTAGTGGTTTCGGGGGTGGGAATCAGCCCCAGCATTTT	CASGFGGGNQPQHF
TRBV2	NA	NA	TRBJ2-5	TGTGCCAGCGTCGGGCAAGAGACCCAGTACTTC	CASVGQETQYF
TRBV24-1	once	TRBD2	TRBJ2-1	TGTGCCACCAGTGATCTGACGGCGGGGGGGCTGGCTCGTGAGCAGTTCTTC	CATSDLTAGGLAREQFF
TRBV2	NA	TRBD1	TRBJ1-5	TGTGCCAGCAGGGGCGGGACAGGGGAATTGTTCCATCAGCCCCAGCATTTT	CASRGGTGELFHQPQHF
TRBV11-2	once	TRBD1	TRBJ1-1	TGTGCCAGCAGCGGGCAGGGGGGCACTGAAGCTTTCTTT	CASSGQGGTEAFF
TRBV30	NA	TRBD1	TRBJ1-4	TGTGCCTGGAACCCGACAGGGTTTGGTGAAAAACTGTTTTTT	CAWNPTGFGEKLFF
TRBV2	NA	NA	TRBJ1-4	TGTGCCAGCAGCGCTAAACCGTTTGAAAAACTGTTTTTT	CASSAKPFEKLFF
TRBV18	NA	NA	TRBJ1-2	TGTGCCAGCTCATCCGACAGAAACTATGGCTACACCTTC	CASSSDRNYGYTF